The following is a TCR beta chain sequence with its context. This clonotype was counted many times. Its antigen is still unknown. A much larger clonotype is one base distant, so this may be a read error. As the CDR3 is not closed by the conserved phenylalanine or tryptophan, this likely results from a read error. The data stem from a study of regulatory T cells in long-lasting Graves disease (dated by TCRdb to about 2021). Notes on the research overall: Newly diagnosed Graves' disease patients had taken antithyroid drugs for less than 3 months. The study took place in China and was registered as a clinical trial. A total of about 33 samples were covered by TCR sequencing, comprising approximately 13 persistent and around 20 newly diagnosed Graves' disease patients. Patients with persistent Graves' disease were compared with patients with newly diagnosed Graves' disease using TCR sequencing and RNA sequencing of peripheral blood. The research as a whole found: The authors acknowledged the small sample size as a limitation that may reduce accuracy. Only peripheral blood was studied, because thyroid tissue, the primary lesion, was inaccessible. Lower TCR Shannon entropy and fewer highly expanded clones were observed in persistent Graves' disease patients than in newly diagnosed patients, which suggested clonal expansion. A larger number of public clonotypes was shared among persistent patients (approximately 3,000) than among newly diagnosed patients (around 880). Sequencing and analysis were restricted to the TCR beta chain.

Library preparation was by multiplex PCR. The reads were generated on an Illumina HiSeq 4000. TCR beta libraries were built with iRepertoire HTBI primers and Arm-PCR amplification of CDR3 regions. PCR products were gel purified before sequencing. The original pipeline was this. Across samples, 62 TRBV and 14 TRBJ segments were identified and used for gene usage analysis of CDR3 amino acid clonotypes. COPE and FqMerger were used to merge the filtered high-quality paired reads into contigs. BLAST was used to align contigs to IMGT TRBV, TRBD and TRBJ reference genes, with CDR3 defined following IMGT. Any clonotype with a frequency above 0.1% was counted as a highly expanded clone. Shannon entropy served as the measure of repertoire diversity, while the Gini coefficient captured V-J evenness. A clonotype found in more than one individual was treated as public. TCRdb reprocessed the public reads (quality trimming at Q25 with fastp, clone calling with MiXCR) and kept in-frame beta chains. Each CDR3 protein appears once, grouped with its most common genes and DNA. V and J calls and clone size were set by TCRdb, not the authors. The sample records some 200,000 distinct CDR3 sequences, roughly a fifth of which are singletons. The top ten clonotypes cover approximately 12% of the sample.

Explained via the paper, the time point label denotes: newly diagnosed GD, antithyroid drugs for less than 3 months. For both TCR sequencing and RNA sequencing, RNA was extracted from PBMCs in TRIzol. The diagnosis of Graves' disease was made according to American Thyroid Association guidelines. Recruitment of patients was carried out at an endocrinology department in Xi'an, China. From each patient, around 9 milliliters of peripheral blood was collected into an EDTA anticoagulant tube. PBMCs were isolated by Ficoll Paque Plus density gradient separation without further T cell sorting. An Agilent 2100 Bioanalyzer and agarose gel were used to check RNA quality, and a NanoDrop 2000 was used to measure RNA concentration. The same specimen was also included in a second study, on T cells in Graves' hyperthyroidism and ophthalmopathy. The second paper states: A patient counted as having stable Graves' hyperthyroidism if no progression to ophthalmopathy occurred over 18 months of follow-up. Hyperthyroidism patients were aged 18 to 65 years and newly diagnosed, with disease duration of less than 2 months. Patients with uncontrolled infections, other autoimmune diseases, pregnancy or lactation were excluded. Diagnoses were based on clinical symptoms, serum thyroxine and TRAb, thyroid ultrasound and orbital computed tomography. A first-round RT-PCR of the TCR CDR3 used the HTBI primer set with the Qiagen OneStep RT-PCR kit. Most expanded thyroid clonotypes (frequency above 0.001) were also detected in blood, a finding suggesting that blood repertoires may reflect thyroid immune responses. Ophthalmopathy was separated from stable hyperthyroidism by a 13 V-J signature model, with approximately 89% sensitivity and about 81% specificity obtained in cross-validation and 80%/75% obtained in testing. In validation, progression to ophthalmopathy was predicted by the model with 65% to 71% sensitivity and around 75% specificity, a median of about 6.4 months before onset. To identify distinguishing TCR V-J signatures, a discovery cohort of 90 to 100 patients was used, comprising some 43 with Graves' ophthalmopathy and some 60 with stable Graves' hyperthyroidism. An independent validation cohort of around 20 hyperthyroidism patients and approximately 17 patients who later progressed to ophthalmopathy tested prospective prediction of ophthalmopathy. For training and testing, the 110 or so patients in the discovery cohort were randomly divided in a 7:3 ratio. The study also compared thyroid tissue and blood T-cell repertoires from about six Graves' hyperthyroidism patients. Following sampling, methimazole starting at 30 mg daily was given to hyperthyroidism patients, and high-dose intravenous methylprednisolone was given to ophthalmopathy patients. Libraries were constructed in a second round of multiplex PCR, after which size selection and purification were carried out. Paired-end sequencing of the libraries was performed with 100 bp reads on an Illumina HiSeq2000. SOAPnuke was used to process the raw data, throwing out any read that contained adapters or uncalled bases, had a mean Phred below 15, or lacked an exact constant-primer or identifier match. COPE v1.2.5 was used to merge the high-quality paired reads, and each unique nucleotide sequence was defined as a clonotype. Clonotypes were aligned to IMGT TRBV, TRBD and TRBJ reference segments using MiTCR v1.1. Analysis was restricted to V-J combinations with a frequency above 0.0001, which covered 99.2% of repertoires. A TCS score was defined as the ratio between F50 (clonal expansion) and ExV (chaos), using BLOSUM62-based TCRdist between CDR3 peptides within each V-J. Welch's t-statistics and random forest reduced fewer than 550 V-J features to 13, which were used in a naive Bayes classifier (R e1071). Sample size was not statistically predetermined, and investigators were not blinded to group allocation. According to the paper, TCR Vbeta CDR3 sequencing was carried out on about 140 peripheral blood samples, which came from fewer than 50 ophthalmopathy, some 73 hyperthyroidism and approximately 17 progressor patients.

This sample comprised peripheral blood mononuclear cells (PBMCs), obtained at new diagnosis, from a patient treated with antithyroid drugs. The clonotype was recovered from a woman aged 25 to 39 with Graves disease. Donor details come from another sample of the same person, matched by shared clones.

CDR3 protein: CASSLTQPNTEAFL. The base sequence is TGTGCCAGCAGTCTCACACAGCCGAACACTGAAGCTTTCCTT. The V gene is TRBV12-3 or TRBV12-4 and the J gene is TRBJ1-1; no D segment can be confidently identified. The germline ends are 11 bases apart after V is trimmed by 5 bases and J by 1 base. The CDR3 is 14 residues long, counting both termini. Kept here is only the CDR3 DNA, which spans 42 bases and is read in frame from base 1.